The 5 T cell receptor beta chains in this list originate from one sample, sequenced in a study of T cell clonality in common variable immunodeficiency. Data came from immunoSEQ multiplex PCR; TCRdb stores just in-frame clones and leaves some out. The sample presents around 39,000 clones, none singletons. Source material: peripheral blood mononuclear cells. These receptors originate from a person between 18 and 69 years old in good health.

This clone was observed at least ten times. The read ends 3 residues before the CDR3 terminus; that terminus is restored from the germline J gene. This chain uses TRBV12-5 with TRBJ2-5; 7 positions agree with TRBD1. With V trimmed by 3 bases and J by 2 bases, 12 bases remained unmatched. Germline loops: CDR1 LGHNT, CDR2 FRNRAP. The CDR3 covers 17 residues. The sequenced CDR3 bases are TGTGCTAGTGGTTTAAACCTCTGGGGACAGCCTCAAGAGACC. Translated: CASGLNLWGQPQET. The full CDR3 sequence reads CASGLNLWGQPQETQYF.

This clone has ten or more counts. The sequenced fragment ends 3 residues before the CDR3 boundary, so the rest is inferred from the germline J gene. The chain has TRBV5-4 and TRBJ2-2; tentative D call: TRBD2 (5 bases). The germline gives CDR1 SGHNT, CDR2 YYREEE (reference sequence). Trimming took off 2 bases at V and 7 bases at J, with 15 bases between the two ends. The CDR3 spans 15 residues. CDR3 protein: CASSFPGDLGGELFF. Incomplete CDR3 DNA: TGTGCCAGCAGCTTCCCCGGGGATCTGGGCGGGGAG.

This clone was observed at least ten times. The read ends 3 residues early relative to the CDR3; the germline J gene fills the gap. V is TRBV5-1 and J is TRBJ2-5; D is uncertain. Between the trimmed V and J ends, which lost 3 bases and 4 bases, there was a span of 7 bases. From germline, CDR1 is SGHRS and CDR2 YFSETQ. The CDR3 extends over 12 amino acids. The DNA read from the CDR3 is TGCGCCAGCAGCTATCAGCGAGAGACC. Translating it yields CASSYQRET. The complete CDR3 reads CASSYQRETQYF.

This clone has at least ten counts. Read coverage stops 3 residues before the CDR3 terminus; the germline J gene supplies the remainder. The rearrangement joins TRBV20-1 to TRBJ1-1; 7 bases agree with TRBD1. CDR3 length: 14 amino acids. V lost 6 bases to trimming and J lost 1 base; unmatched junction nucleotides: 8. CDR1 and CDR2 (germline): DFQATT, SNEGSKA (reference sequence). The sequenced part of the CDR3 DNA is TGCAGTGCCCCATTAGGGACAGCGAACACTGAA. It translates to CSAPLGTANTE. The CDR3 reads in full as CSAPLGTANTEAFF.

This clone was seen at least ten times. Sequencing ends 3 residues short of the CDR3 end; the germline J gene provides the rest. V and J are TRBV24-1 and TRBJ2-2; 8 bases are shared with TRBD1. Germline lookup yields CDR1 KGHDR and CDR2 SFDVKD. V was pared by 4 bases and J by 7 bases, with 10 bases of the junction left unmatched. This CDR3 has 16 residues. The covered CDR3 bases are TGTGCCACCAGTGAGTCTGTCAGGGGGCTAAGCGGGGAG. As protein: CATSESVRGLSGE. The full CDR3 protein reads CATSESVRGLSGELFF.